This T cell receptor (beta chain) was captured in a study of cytomegalovirus exposure and HLA in healthy donors. On this clone itself: Its antigen is not identified.

Vbeta (60) and Jbeta (13) primers were used in the PCR. Sequenced by immunoSEQ multiplex PCR; TCRdb stores in-frame clones only, minus some. The sample comprises around 130,000 clones, 60% to 85% of which are singletons, and roughly 1.8% rests with the top ten. Study-wide results and limits: Clonal expansion, a later analysis showed, was greater in HLA-associated TCR beta chains than in equally common others. Listed as cytomegalovirus-associated were 150 or so TCR beta chains.

V gave up 7 bases and J gave up 4 bases, with 25 bases separating them. This CDR3 region has 17 residues. The germline V gene has CDR1 MDHEN and CDR2 SYDVKM. Sequenced input: PBMCs. This sequence originates from a woman in her forties in good health and CMV-seronegative. The chain links TRBV28 to TRBJ1-1; a possible D gene is TRBD1 (6 bases). CDR3 amino acids: CASTSDRGKGVGTEAFF. The CDR3 nucleotides read TGTGCCAGCACCTCCGATAGGGGGAAGGGGGTCGGCACTGAAGCTTTCTTT.